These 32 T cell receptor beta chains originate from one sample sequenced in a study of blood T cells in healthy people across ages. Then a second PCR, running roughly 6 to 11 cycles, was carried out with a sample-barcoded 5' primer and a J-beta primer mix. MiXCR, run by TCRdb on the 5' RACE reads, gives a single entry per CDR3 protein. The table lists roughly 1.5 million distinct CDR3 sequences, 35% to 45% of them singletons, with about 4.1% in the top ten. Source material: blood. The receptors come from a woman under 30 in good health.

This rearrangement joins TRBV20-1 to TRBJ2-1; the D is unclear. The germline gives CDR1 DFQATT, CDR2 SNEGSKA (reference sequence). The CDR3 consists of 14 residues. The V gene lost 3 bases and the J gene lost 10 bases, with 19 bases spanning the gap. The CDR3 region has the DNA TGCAGTGCTAGGAACCCCAAGGCCTCCTACGAGCAGTTCTTC. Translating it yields CSARNPKASYEQFF.

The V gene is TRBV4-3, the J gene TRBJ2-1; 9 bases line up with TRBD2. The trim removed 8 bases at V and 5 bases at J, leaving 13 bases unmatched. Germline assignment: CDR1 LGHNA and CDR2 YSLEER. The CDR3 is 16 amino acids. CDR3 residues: CASGETGTSLNNEQFF. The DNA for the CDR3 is TGCGCCAGCGGAGAGACCGGGACTAGCCTTAACAATGAGCAGTTCTTC.

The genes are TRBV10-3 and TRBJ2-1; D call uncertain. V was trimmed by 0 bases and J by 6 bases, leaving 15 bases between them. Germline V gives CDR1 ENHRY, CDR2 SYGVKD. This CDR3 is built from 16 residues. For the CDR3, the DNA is TGTGCCATCAGTGAGTCGCGTGGGTATCCCTTCAATGAGCAGTTCTTC. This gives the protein CAISESRGYPFNEQFF.

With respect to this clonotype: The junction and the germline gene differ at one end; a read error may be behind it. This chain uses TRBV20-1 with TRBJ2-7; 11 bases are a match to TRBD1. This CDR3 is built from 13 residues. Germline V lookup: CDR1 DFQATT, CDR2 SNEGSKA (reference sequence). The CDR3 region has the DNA TGCAGTGCTTCCGGACAGGGGGCCTACGAGCGGTACTTC. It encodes CSASGQGAYERYF.

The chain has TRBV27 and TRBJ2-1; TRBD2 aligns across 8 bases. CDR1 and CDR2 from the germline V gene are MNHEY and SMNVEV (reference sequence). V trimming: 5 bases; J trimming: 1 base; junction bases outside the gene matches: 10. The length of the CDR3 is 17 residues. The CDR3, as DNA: TGTGCCAGCAGTCCAACACCCGGGACTAGGTCCTACAATGAGCAGTTCTTC. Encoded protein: CASSPTPGTRSYNEQFF.

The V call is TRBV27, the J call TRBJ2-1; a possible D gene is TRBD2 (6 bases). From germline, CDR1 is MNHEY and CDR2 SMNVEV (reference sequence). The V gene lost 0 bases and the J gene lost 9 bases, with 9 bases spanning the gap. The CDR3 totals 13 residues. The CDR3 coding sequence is TGTGCCAGCAGTTTATCGGCGGGGCGTGAGCAGTTCTTC. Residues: CASSLSAGREQFF.

The DNA for the CDR3 is TGCGCCAGCAGCCAAGGGCCAGGGGGGGCCTATGGCTACACCTTC. It specifies CASSQGPGGAYGYTF. The chain is built from TRBV4-1 and TRBJ1-2, with TRBD1 matching 7 bases. From germline, CDR1 is MGHRA and CDR2 YSYEKL. This CDR3 is 15 amino acids long. The V segment lost 1 base and the J segment 4 bases; nucleotides outside the gene matches: 6.

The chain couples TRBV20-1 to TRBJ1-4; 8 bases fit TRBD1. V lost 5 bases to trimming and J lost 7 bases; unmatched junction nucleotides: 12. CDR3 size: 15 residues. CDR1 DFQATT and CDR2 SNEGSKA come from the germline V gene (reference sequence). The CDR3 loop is CSARSGGGFGEKLFF. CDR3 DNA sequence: TGCAGTGCTCGTTCAGGGGGCGGTTTCGGTGAAAAACTGTTTTTT.

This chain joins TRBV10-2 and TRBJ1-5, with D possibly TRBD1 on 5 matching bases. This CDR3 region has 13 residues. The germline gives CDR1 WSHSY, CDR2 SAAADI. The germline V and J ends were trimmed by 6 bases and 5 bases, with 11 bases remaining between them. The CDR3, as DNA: TGCGCCAGCAGCTGGGGACGGTATCAGCCCCAGCATTTT. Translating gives CASSWGRYQPQHF.

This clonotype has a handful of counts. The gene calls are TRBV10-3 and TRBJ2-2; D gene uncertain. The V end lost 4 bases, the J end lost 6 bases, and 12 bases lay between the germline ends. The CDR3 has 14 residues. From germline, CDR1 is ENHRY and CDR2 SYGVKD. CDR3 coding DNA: TGTGCCATCAGTGGATCCCAATTTTCCGGGGAGCTGTTTTTT. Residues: CAISGSQFSGELFF.

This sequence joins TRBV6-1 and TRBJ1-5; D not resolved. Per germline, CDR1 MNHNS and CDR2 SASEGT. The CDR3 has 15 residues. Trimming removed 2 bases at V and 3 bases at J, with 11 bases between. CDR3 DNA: TGTGCCAGCAGTGAATTTTACAACTACAATCAGCCCCAGCATTTT. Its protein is CASSEFYNYNQPQHF.

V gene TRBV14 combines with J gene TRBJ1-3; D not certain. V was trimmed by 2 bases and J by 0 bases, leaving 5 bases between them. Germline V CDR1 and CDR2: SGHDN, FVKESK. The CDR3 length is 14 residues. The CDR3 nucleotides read TGTGCCAGCAGCCAAAGTCTCTCTGGAAACACCATATATTTT. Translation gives CASSQSLSGNTIYF.

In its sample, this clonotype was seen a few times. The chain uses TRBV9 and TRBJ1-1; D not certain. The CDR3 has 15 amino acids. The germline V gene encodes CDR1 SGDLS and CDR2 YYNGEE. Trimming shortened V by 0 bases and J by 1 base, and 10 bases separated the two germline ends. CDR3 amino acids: CASSVDGNGNTEAFF. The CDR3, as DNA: TGTGCCAGCAGCGTAGATGGGAACGGGAACACTGAAGCTTTCTTT.

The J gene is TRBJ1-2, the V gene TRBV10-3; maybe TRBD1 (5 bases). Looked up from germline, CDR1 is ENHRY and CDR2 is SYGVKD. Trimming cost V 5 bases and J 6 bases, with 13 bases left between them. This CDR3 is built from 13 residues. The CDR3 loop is CAISNNRRNGYTF. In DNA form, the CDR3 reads TGTGCCATCAGTAATAACAGGAGAAATGGCTACACCTTC.

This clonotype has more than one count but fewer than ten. The CDR3 sequence is CASSEALAGGDYEQYF. In DNA, the CDR3 is TGTGCCAGCAGTGAAGCGCTTGCAGGGGGGGACTACGAGCAGTACTTC. The chain couples TRBV6-1 to TRBJ2-7; D might be TRBD1 or TRBD2, each matching 7 bases. The CDR3 runs to 16 residues. Trimming left V 0 bases short and J 3 bases short, with 15 bases between. Germline CDR1 is MNHNS and CDR2 is SASEGT.

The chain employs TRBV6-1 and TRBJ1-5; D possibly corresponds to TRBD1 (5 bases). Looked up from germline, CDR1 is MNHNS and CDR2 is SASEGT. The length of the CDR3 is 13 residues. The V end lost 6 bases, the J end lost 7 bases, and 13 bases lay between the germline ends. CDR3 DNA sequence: TGTGCCAGCAGAGAGCAGGGTGGGCAGCCCCAGCATTTT. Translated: CASREQGGQPQHF.

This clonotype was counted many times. The CDR3 DNA follows: TGTGCCAGCAGCCCACTTGACGGCGGGGAGCTGTTTTTT. This translates into CASSPLDGGELFF. The genes are TRBV13 and TRBJ2-2; D call uncertain. The CDR3 is 13 residues long. Germline CDR1 is PRHDT and CDR2 is FYEKMQ (reference sequence). V was trimmed by 5 bases and J by 7 bases, leaving 11 bases between them. Supplemented by reference TRBV13 and TRBJ2-2, the full variable domain reads AAGVIQSPRHLIKEKRETATLKCYPIPRHDTVYWYQQGPGQDPQFLISFYEKMQSDKGSIPDRFSAQQFSDYHSELNMSSLELGDSALYFCASSPLDGGELFFGEGSRLTVL.

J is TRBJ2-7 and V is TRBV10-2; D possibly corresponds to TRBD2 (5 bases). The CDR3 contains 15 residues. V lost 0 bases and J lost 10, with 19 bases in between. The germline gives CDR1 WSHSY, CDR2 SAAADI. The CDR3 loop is CASSESGSFGKTQYF. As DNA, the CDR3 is TGCGCCAGCAGTGAGTCGGGGAGTTTTGGAAAAACCCAGTACTTC.

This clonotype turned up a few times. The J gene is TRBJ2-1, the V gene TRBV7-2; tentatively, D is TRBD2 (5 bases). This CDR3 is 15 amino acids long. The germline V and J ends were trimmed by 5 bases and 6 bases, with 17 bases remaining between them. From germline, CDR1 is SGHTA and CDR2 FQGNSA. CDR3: CASSNGLASGNEQFF. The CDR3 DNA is TGTGCCAGCAGCAACGGACTGGCCTCCGGCAATGAGCAGTTCTTC.

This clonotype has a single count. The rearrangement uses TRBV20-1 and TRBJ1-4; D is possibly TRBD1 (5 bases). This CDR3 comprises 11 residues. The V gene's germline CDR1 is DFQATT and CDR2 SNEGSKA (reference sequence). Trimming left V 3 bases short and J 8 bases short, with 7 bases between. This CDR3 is CSARRTEKLFF. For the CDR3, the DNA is TGCAGTGCTAGGCGGACAGAAAAACTGTTTTTT.

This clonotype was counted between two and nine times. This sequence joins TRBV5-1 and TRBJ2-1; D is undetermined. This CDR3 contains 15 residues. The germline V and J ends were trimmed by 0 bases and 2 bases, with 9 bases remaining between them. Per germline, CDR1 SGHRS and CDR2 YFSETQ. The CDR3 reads CASSLGQTAYNEQFF. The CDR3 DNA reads TGCGCCAGCAGCTTGGGTCAGACCGCCTACAATGAGCAGTTCTTC.

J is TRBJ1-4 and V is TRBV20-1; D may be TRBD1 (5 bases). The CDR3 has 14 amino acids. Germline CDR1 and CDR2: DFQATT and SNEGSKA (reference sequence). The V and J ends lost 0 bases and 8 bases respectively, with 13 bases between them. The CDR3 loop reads CSARDLRVREKLFF. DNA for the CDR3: TGCAGTGCTAGAGATCTCAGGGTCAGGGAAAAACTGTTTTTT.

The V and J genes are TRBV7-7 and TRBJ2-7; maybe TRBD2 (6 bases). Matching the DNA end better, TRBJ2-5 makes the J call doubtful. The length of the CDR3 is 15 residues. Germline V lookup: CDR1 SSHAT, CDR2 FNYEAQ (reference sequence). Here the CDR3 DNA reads TGTGCCAGCAGCTTAGTTACGGGAGTGCAAGAGACCCAGTACTTC. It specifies CASSLVTGVQETQYF.

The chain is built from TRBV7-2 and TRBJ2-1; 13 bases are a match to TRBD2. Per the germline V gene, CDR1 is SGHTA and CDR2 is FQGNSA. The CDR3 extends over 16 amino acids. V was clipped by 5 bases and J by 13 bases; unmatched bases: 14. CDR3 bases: TGTGCCAGCAGCATCCCGGGACTAGCGGGGAGTGAGACCCAGTTCTTC. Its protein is CASSIPGLAGSETQFF.

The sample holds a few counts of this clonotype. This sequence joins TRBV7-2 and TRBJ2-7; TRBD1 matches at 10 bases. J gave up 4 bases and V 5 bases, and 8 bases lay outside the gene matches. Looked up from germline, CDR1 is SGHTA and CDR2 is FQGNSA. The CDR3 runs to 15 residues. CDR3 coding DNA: TGTGCCAGCAGCACCCGGACAGGGGGGATTTACGAGCAGTACTTC. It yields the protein CASSTRTGGIYEQYF.

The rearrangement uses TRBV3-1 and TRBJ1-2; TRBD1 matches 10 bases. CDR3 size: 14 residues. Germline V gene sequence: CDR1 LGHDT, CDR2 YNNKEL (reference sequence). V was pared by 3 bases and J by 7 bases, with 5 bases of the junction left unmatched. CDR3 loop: CASSQGQGIFGYTF. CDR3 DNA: TGTGCCAGCAGCCAGGGACAGGGGATTTTTGGCTACACCTTC.

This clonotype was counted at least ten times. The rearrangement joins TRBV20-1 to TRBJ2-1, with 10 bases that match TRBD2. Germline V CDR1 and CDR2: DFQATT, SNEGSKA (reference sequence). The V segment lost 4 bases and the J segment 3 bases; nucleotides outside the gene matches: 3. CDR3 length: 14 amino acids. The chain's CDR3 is CSATSGGGYNEQFF. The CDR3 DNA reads TGCAGTGCTACTAGCGGGGGAGGCTACAATGAGCAGTTCTTC.

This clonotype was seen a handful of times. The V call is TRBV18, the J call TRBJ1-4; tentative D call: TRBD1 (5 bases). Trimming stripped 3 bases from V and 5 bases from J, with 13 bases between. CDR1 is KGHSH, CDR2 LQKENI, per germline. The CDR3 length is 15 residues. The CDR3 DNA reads TGTGCCAGCTCACCCGGACACACGGCAAATGAAAAACTGTTTTTT. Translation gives CASSPGHTANEKLFF. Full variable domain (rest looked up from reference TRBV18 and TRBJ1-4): NAGVMQNPRHLVRRRGQEARLRCSPMKGHSHVYWYRQLPEEGLKFMVYLQKENIIDESGMPKERFSAEFPKEGPSILRIQQVVRGDSAAYFCASSPGHTANEKLFFGSGTQLSVL.

CDR3 loop: CASSVVAGTYEQYF. The CDR3 DNA follows: TGTGCCAGCAGCGTAGTAGCGGGAACCTACGAGCAGTACTTC. The V call is TRBV9, the J call TRBJ2-7; 8 bases are a match to TRBD2. Germline CDR1 reads SGDLS; CDR2 reads YYNGEE. The V gene end was trimmed by 0 bases and the J gene end by 2 bases; junction bases not matched to a gene: 1. This CDR3 is 14 amino acids long.

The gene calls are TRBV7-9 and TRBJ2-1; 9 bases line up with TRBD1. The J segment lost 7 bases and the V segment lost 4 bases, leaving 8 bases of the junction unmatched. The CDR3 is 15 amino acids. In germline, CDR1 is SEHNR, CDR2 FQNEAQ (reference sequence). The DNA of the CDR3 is TGTGCCAGCAGCTCACAGGGGGCGGTTTTAAATGAGCAGTTCTTC. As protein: CASSSQGAVLNEQFF.

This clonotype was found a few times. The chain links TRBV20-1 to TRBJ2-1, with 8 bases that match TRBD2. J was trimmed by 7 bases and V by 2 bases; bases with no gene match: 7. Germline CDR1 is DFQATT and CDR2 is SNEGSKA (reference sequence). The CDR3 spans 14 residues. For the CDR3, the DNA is TGCAGTGCTAGAATCTCGGGAGGGATTAATGAGCAGTTCTTC. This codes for CSARISGGINEQFF.

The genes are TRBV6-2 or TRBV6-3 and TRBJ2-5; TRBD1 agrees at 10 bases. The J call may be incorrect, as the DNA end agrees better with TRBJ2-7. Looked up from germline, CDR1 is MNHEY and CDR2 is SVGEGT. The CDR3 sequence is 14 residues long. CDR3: CASSHRDRGREQYF. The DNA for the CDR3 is TGTGCCAGCAGTCACCGGGACAGGGGCCGCGAGCAGTACTTC.